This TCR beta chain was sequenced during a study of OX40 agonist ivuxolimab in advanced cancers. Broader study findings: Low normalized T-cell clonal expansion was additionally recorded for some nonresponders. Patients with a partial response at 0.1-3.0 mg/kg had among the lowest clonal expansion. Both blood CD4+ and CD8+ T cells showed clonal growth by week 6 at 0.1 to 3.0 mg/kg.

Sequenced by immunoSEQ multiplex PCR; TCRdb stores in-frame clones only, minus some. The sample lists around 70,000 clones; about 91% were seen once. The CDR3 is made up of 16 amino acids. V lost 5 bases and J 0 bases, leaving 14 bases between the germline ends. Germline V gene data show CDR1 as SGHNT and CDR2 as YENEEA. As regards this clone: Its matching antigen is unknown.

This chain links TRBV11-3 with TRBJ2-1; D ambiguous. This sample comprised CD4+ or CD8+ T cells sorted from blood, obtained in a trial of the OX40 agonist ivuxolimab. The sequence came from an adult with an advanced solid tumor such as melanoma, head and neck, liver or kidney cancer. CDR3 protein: CASSLLTQSSYNEQFF. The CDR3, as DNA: TGTGCCAGCAGCCTATTAACTCAAAGCTCCTACAATGAGCAGTTCTTC.